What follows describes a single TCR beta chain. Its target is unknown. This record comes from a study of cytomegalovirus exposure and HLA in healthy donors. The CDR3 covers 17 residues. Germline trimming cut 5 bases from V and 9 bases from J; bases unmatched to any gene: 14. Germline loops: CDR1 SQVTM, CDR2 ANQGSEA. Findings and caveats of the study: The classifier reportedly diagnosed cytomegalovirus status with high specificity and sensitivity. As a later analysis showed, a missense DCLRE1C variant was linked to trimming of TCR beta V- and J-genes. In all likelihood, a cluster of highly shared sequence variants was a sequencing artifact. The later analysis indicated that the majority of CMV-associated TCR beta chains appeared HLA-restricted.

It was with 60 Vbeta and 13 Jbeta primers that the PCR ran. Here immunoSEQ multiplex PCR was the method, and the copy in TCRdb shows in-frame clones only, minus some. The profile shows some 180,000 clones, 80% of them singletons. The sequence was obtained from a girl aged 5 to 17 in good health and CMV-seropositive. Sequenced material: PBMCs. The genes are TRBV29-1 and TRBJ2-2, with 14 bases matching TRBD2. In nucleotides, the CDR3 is TGCAGCGTTCCCGGGACTAGCGGGAGTATAGGCGGCCGGGAGCTGTTTTTT. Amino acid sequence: CSVPGTSGSIGGRELFF.